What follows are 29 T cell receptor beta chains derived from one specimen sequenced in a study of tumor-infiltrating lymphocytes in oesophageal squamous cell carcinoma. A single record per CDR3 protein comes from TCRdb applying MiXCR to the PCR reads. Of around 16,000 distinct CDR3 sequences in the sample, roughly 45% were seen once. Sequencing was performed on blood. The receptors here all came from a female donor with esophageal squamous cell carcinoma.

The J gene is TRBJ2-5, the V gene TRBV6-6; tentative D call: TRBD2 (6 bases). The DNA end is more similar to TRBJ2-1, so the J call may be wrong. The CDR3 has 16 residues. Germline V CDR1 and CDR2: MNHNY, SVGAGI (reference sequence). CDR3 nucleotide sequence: TGTGCCAGCAGTTACTCGATGTGGGCAGGGAGGAATGAGCAGTTCTTC. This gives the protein CASSYSMWAGRNEQFF.

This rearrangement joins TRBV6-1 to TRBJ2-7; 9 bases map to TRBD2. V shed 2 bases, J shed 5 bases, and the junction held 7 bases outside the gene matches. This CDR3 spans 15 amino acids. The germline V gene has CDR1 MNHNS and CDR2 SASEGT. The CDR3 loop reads CASSESLAGRNEQYF. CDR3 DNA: TGTGCCAGCAGTGAAAGTCTAGCGGGAAGGAACGAGCAGTACTTC.

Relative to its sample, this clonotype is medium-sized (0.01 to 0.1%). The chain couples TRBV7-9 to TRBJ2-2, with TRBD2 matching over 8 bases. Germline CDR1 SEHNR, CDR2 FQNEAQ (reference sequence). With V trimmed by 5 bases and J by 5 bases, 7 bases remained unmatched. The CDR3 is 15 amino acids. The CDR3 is CASSAGRAITGELFF. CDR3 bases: TGTGCCAGCAGCGCCGGGAGGGCGATAACCGGGGAGCTGTTTTTT.

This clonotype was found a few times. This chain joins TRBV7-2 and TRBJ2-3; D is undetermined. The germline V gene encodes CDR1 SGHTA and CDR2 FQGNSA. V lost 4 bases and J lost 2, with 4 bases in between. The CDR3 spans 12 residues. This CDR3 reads CASSSFTDTQYF. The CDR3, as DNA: TGTGCCAGCAGCTCATTCACAGATACGCAGTATTTT.

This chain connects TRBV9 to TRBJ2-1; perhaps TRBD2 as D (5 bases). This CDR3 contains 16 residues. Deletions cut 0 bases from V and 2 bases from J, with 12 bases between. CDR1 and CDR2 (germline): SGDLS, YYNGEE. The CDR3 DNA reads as TGTGCCAGCAGCGTAGAAATACGGGATCCCTACAATGAGCAGTTCTTC. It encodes CASSVEIRDPYNEQFF. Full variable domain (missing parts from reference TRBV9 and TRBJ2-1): DSGVTQTPKHLITATGQRVTLRCSPRSGDLSVYWYQQSLDQGLQFLIQYYNGEERAKGNILERFSAQQFPDLHSELNLSSLELGDSALYFCASSVEIRDPYNEQFFGPGTRLTVL.

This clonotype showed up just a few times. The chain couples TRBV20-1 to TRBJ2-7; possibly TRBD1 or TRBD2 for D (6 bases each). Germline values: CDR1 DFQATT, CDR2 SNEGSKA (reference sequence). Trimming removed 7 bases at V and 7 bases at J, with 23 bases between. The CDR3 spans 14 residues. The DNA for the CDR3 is TGCAGTGTGCCCTTACGGGGGCACCACAATGAGCAGTACTTC. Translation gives CSVPLRGHHNEQYF.

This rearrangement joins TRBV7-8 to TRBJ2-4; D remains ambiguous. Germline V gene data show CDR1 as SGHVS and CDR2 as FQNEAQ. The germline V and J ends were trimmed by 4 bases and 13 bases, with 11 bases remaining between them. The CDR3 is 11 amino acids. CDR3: CASSSVNEQYF. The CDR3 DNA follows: TGTGCCAGCAGCTCCGTGAATGAGCAGTACTTC.

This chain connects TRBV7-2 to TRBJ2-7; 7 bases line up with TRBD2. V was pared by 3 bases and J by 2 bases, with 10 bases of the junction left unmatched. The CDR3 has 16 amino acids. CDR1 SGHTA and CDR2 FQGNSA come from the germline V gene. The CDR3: CASSLNSGPQTYEQYF. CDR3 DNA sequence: TGTGCCAGCAGCTTGAATAGCGGGCCGCAAACCTACGAGCAGTACTTC. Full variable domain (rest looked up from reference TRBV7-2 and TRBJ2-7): GAGVSQSPSNKVTEKGKDVELRCDPISGHTALYWYRQSLGQGLEFLIYFQGNSAPDKSGLPSDRFSAERTGGSVSTLTIQRTQQEDSAVYLCASSLNSGPQTYEQYFGPGTRLTVT.

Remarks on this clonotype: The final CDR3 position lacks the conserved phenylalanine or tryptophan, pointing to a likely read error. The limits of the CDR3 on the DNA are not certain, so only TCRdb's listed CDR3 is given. CDR3 sequence reads: CASSRAEASGPPRFH. The chain carries TRBV7-2 and TRBJ2-1; the table's D call, TRBD2, has no DNA check behind it. The CDR3 contains 15 residues when both ends are counted. Germline CDR1 reads SGHTA; CDR2 reads FQGNSA.

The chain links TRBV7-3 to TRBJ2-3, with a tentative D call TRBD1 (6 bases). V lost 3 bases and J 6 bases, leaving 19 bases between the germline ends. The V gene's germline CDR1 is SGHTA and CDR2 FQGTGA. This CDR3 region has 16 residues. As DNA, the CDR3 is TGTGCCAGCAGCTTTAGCAGGGGACAACACTTGGATACGCAGTATTTT. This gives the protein CASSFSRGQHLDTQYF.

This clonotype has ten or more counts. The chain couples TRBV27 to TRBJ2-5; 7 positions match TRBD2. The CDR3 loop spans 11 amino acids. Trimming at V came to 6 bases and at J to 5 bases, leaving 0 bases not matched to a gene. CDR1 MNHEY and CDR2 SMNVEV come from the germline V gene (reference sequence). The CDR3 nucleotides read TGTGCCAGCAGGGGAGGGGAGACCCAGTACTTC. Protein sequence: CASRGGETQYF.

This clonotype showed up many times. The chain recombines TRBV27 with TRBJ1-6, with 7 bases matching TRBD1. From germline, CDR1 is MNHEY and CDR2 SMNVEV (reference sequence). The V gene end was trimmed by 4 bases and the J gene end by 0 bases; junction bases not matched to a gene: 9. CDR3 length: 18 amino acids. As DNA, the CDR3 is TGTGCCAGCAGTTCCATCACAGGGGTGAGCTCCTATAATTCACCCCTCCACTTT. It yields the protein CASSSITGVSSYNSPLHF.

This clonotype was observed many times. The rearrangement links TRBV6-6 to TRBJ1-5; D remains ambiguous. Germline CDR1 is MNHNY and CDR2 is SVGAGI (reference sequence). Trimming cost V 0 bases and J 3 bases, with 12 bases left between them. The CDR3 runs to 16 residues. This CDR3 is CASSYSSAGPNQPQHF. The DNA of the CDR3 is TGTGCCAGCAGTTACTCGAGCGCAGGCCCCAATCAGCCCCAGCATTTT.

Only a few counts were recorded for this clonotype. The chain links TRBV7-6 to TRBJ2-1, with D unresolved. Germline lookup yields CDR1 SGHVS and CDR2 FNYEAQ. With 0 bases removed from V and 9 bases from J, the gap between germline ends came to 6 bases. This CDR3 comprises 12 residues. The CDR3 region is CASSLAGSEQFF. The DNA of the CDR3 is TGTGCCAGCAGCTTAGCGGGTAGTGAGCAGTTCTTC. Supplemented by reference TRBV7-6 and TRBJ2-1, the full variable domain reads GAGVSQSPRYKVTKRGQDVALRCDPISGHVSLYWYRQALGQGPEFLTYFNYEAQQDKSGLPNDRFSAERPEGSISTLTIQRTEQRDSAMYRCASSLAGSEQFFGPGTRLTVL.

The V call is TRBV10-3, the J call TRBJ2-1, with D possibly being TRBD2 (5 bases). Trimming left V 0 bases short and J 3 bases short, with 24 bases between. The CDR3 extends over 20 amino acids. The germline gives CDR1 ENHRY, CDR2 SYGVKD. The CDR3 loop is CAISESPSSWIRGYYNEQFF. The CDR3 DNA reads TGTGCCATCAGTGAGTCCCCCTCCTCCTGGATCCGAGGGTACTACAATGAGCAGTTCTTC.

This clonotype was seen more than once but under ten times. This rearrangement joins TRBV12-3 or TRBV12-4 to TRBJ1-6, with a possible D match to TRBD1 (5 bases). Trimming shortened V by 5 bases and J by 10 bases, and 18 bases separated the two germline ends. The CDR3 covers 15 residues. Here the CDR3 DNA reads TGTGCCAGCAGTCTCGCCGGGACCATAAGGTCACCCCTCCACTTT. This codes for CASSLAGTIRSPLHF.

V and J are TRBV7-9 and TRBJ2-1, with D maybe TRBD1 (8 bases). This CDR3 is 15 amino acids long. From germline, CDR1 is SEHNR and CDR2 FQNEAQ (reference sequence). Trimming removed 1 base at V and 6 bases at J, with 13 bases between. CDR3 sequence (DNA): TGTGCCAGCAGCTTAGGGACAGGGAGGGGCAATGAGCAGTTCTTC. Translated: CASSLGTGRGNEQFF. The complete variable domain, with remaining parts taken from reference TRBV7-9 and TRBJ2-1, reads DTGVSQNPRHKITKRGQNVTFRCDPISEHNRLYWYRQTLGQGPEFLTYFQNEAQLEKSRLLSDRFSAERPKGSFSTLEIQRTEQGDSAMYLCASSLGTGRGNEQFFGPGTRLTVL.

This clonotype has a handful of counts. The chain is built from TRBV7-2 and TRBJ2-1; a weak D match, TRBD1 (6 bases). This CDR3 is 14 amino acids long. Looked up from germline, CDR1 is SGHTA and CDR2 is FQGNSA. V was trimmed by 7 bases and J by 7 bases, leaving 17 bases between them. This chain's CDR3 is CASKLLGQGNEQFF. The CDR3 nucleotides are TGTGCCAGCAAGCTTCTGGGGCAGGGGAATGAGCAGTTCTTC.

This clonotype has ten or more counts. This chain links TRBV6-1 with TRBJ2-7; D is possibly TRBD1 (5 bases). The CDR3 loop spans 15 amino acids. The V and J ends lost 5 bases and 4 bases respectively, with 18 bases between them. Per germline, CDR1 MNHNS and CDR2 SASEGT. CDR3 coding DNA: TGTGCCAGCAGTTGGCACAGGAGTTTGGTTTACGAGCAGTACTTC. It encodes CASSWHRSLVYEQYF.

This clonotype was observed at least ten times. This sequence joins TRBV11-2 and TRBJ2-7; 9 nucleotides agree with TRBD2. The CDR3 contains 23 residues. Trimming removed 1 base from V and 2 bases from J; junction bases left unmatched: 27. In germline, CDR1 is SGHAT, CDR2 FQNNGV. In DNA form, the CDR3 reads TGTGCCAGCAGCTTAGGGTTTAGGACCCCTGGGATAGCGGGAGTTTTTAGCCCCTACGAGCAGTACTTC. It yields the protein CASSLGFRTPGIAGVFSPYEQYF.

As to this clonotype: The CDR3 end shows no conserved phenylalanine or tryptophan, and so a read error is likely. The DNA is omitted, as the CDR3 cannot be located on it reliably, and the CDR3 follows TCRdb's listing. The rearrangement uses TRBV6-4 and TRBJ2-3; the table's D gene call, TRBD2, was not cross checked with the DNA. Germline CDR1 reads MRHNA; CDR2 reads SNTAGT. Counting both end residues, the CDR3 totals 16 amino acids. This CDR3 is CASSRGGGTYEQYFGP.

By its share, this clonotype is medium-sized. The CDR3 here is CASNYTTVSYEQYF. CDR3 nucleotides: TGTGCCAGCAACTATACCACGGTCTCCTACGAGCAGTACTTC. The chain combines TRBV7-6 with TRBJ2-7; D gene uncertain. Per germline, CDR1 SGHVS and CDR2 FNYEAQ. The CDR3 consists of 14 residues. Trimming took 7 bases from V and 0 from J, leaving 13 bases between them.

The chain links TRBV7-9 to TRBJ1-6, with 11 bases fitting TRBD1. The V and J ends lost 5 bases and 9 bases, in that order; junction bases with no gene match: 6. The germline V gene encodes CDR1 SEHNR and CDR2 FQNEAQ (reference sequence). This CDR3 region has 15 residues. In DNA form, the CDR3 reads TGTGCCAGCAGCCGGACAGGGGGCAAAGGTTCACCCCTCCACTTT. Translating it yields CASSRTGGKGSPLHF.

The CDR3 region is CASSSGSGGRQETQYF. The CDR3 DNA reads as TGTGCCAGCAGTTCTGGTAGCGGGGGCCGTCAGGAGACCCAGTACTTC. The V gene is TRBV7-3, the J gene TRBJ2-7; 9 bases agree with TRBD2. The J call may be in error: the DNA end matches TRBJ2-5 better. Germline V gene sequence: CDR1 SGHTA, CDR2 FQGTGA. The CDR3 has 16 residues.

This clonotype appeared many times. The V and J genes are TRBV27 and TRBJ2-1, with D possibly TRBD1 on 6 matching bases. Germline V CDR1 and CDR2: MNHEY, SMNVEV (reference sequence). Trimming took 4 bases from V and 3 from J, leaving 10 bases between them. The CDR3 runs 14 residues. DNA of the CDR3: TGTGCCAGCAGTTATAGGACAGACTACAATGAGCAGTTCTTC. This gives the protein CASSYRTDYNEQFF.

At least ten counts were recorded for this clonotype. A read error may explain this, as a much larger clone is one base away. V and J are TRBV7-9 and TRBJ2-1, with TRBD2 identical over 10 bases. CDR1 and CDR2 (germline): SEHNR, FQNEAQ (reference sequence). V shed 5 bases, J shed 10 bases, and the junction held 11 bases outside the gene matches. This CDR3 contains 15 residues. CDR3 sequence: CASSIQTSGSYEQFF. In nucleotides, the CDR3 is TGTGCCAGCAGCATACAGACTAGCGGGTCCTACGAGCAGTTCTTC.

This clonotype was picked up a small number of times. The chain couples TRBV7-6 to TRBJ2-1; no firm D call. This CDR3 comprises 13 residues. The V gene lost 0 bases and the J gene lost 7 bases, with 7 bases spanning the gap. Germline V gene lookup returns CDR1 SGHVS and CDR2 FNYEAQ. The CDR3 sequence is CASSLADGNEQFF. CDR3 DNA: TGTGCCAGCAGCTTAGCCGACGGGAATGAGCAGTTCTTC.

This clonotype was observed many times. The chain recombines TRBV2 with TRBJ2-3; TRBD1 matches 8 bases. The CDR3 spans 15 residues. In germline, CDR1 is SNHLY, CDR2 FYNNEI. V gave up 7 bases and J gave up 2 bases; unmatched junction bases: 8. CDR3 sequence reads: CASTARQGNTDTQYF. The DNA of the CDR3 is TGTGCCAGCACCGCTAGACAGGGGAACACAGATACGCAGTATTTT.

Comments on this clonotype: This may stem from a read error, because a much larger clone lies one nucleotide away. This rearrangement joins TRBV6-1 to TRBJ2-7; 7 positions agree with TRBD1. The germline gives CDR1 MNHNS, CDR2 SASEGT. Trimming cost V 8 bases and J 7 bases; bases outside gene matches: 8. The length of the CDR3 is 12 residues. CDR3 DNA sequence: TGTGCCAGCCAACAGGGGAACAATGAGCAGTACTTC. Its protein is CASQQGNNEQYF.